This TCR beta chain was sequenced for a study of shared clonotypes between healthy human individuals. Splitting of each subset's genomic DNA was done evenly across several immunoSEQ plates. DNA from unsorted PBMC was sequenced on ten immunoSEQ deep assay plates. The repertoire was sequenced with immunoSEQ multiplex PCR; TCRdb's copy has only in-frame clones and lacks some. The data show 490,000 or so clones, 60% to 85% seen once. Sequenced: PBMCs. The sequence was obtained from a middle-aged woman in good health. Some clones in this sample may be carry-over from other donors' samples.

The CDR3 here is CSVVKAGVFGEQYF. CDR3 DNA: TGCAGCGTTGTAAAAGCGGGAGTCTTCGGAGAGCAGTACTTC. The chain combines TRBV29-1 with TRBJ2-7, with 8 bases that match TRBD2. The junction had 12 bases not matched to a gene; V was cut back by 4 bases and J by 7 bases. This CDR3 spans 14 amino acids. Germline V lookup: CDR1 SQVTM, CDR2 ANQGSEA.